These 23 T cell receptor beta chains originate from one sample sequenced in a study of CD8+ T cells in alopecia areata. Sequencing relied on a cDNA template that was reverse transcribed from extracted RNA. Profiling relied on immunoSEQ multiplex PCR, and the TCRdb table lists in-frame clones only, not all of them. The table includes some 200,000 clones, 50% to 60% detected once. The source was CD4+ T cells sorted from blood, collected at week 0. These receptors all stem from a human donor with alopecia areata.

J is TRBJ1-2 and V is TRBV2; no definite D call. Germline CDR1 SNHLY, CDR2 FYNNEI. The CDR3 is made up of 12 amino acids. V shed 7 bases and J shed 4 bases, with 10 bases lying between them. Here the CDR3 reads CASISELYGYTF. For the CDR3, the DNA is TGTGCCAGCATATCCGAACTCTATGGCTACACCTTC.

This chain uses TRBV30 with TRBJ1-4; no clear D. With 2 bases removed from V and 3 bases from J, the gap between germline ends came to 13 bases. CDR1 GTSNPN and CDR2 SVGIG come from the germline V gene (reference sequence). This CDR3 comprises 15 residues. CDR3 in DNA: TGTGCCTGGAGTTCCTGGACCGACCCTAATGAAAAACTGTTTTTT. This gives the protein CAWSSWTDPNEKLFF.

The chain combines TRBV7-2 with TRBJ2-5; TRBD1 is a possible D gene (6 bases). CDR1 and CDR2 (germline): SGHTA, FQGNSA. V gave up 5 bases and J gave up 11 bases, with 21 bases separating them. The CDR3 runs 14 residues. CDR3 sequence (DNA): TGTGCCAGCAGCCGTGGACAGACTCTTGTGTCACAGTACTTC. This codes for CASSRGQTLVSQYF.

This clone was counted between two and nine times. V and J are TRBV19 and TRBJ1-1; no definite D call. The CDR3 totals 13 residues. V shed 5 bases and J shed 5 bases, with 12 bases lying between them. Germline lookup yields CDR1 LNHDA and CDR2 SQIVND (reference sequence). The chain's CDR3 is CASSLWVRTEAFF. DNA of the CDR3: TGTGCCAGTAGTCTGTGGGTTAGGACTGAAGCTTTCTTT.

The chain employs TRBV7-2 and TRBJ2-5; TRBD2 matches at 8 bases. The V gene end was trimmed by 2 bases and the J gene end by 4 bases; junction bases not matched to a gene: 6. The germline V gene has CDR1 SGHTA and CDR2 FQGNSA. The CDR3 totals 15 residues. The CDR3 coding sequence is TGTGCCAGCAGCTTACAGGTAGCGGGGAGAGAGACCCAGTACTTC. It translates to CASSLQVAGRETQYF.

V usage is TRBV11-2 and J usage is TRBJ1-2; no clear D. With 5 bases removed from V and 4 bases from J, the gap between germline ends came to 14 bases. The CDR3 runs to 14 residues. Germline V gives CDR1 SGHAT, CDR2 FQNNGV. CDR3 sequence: CASSPDPKAYGYTF. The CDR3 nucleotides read TGTGCCAGCAGCCCAGATCCTAAGGCCTATGGCTACACCTTC.

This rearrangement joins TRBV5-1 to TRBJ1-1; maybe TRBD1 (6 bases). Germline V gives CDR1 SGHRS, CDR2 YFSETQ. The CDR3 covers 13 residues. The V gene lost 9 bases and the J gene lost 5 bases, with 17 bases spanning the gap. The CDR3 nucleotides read TGCGCCACCATGACCGCACAGGGAACTGAAGCTTTCTTT. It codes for CATMTAQGTEAFF.

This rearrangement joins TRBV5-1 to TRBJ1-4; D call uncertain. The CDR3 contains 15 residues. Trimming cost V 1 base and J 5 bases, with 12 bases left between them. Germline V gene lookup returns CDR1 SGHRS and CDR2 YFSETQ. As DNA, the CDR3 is TGCGCCAGCAGCTTGTCGCCGGCTGAGAATGAAAAACTGTTTTTT. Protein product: CASSLSPAENEKLFF.

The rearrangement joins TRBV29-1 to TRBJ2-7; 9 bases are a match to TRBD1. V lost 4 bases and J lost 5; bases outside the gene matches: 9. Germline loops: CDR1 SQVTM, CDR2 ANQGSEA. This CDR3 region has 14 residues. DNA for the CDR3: TGCAGCGTTGTGAAGGGGACAGGGAGGAACGAGCAGTACTTC. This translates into CSVVKGTGRNEQYF.

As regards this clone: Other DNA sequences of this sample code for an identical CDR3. DNA of the CDR3: TGTGCCAGCAGTTTGCGGCGGGGCTCCTACGAGCAGTACTTC. It yields the protein CASSLRRGSYEQYF. The V gene is TRBV27, the J gene TRBJ2-7; tentatively, D is TRBD2 (6 bases). Deletions cut 3 bases from V and 0 bases from J, with 9 bases between. The CDR3 is 14 residues long. Per germline, CDR1 MNHEY and CDR2 SMNVEV (reference sequence).

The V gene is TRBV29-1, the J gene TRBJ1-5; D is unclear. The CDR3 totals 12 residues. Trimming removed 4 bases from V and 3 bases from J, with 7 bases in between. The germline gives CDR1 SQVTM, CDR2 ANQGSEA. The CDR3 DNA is TGCAGCGTTGGGCCAGACAATCAGCCCCAGCATTTT. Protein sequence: CSVGPDNQPQHF. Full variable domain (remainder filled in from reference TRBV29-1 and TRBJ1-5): SAVISQKPSRDICQRGTSLTIQCQVDSQVTMMFWYRQQPGQSLTLIATANQGSEATYESGFVIDKFPISRPNLTFSTLTVSNMSPEDSSIYLCSVGPDNQPQHFGDGTRLSIL.

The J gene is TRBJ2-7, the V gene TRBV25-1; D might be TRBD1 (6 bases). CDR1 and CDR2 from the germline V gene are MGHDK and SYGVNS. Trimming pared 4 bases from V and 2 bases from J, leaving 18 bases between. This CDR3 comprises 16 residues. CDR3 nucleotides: TGTGCCAGCAGTGGATACCCCGGGACACTCGCCTACGAGCAGTACTTC. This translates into CASSGYPGTLAYEQYF.

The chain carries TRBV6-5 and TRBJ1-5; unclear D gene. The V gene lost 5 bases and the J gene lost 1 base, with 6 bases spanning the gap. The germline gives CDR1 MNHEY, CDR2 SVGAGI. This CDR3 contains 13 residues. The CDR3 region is CASSADSNQPQHF. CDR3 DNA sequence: TGTGCCAGCAGTGCGGACAGCAATCAGCCCCAGCATTTT.

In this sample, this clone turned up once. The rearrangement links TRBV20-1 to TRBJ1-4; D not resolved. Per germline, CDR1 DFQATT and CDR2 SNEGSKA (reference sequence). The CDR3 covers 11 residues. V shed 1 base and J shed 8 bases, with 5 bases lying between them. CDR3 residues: CSARGGEKLFF. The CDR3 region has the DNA TGCAGTGCTAGAGGAGGGGAAAAACTGTTTTTT.

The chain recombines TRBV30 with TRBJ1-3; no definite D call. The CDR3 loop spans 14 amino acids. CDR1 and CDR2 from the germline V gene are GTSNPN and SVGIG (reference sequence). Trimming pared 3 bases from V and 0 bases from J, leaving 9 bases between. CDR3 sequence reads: CAWSVRDSGNTIYF. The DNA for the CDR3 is TGTGCCTGGAGCGTCCGGGACTCTGGAAACACCATATATTTT.

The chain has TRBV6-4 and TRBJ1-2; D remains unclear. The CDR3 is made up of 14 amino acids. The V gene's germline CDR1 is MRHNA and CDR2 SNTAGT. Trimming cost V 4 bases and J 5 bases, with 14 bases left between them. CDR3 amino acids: CASSVQVGRYGYTF. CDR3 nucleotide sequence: TGTGCCAGCAGTGTGCAGGTTGGGAGATATGGCTACACCTTC.

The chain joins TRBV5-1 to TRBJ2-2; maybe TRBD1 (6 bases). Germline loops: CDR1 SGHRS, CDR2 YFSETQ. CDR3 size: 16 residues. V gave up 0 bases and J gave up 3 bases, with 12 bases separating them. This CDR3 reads CASSLEVNRDTGELFF. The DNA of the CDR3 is TGCGCCAGCAGCTTGGAAGTTAACAGGGACACCGGGGAGCTGTTTTTT.

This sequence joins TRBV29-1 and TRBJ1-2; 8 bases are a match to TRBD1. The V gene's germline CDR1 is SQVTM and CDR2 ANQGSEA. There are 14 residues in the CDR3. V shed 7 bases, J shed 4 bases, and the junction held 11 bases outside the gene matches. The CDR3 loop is CSATSQGAPYGYTF. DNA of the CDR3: TGCAGCGCCACAAGTCAGGGGGCTCCCTATGGCTACACCTTC.

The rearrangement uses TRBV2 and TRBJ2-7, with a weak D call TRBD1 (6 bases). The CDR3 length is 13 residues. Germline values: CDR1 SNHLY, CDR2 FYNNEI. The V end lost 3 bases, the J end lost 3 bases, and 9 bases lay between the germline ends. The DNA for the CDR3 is TGTGCCAGCAGTGATTGGACAGACTACGAGCAGTACTTC. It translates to CASSDWTDYEQYF. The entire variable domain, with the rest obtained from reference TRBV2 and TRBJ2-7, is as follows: EPEVTQTPSHQVTQMGQEVILRCVPISNHLYFYWYRQILGQKVEFLVSFYNNEISEKSEIFDDQFSVERPDGSNFTLKIRSTKLEDSAMYFCASSDWTDYEQYFGPGTRLTVT.

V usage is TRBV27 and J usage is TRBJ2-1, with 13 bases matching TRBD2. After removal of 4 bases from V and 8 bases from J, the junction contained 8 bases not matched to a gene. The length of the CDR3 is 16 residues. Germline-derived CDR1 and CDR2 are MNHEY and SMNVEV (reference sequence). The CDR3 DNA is TGTGCCAGCAGTTCCCTCACTAGCGGGGGGGCCGATGAGCAGTTCTTC. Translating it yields CASSSLTSGGADEQFF.

CDR3 coding DNA: TGTGCCTGGAGTGTTTGGCAGGGAGGCAATCAGCCCCAGCATTTT. This sequence encodes CAWSVWQGGNQPQHF. This chain links TRBV30 with TRBJ1-5; TRBD1 is a possible D gene (5 bases). V was shortened by 0 bases and J by 2 bases, with 11 bases between the two germline ends. The CDR3 loop spans 15 amino acids. Germline loops: CDR1 GTSNPN, CDR2 SVGIG (reference sequence).

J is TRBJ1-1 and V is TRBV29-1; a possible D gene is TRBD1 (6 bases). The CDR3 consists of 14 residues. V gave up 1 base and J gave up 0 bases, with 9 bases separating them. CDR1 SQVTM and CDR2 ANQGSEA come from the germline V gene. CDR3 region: CSVEVDRMNTEAFF. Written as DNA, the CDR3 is TGCAGCGTTGAAGTAGACAGGATGAACACTGAAGCTTTCTTT.

CDR3 protein: CAISFKEGNGYTF. In DNA form, the CDR3 reads TGTGCCATCAGTTTCAAAGAGGGAAATGGCTACACCTTC. The chain links TRBV10-3 to TRBJ1-2; D gene uncertain. CDR3 size: 13 residues. From germline, CDR1 is ENHRY and CDR2 SYGVKD. The V gene lost 5 bases and the J gene lost 6 bases, with 13 bases spanning the gap.